The source of this T cell receptor beta chain is a study of blood T cells in healthy people across ages. This clonotype was counted a few times. As yet, its antigen is unknown. Overall study findings and caveats: Conclusively comparing naive with antigen-experienced cells was impossible with unsorted PBMCs.

It was with a sample-barcoded 5' primer and a J-beta primer mix that a second PCR of about 6 to 12 cycles was run. Each cDNA molecule received a tag from a template-switch adaptor that had 12 random nucleotides. TCRdb fed the 5' RACE reads into MiXCR, producing one record per CDR3 protein. Of 1.5 million to 2 million distinct CDR3 sequences listed, approximately 39% are singletons. Sample donors were healthy Caucasian individuals that came from Russia, aged 6 to 90. The V segment lost 5 bases and the J segment 0 bases; nucleotides outside the gene matches: 6. CDR1 is MDHEN, CDR2 SYDVKM, per germline. This CDR3 is 16 amino acids long.

This TCR derives from a human donor in good health. Material for sequencing was blood. This chain joins TRBV28 and TRBJ2-7, with 11 bases aligning to TRBD2. CDR3 amino acids: CASSLTSGGLSYEQYF. CDR3 nucleotide sequence: TGTGCCAGCAGTCTTACTAGCGGGGGACTCTCCTACGAGCAGTACTTC.